These 10 T cell receptor beta chains share one sample of origin, sequenced in a study of OX40 agonist ivuxolimab in advanced cancers. Data came from immunoSEQ multiplex PCR; TCRdb stores just in-frame clones and leaves some out. This table has around 48,000 clones, around 83% appearing once. The starting material was CD4+ or CD8+ T cells sorted from blood, obtained in a trial of the OX40 agonist ivuxolimab. The receptors shown here come from an adult with an advanced solid tumor such as melanoma, head and neck, liver or kidney cancer.

The V call is TRBV28, the J call TRBJ2-7; 8 nucleotides match TRBD2. V lost 2 bases to trimming and J lost 6 bases; unmatched junction nucleotides: 9. CDR1 and CDR2 from the germline V gene are MDHEN and SYDVKM. The CDR3 sequence is 15 residues long. In nucleotides, the CDR3 is TGTGCCAGCAGTTTAAGGCATTTGGCGGGAGGCGAGCAGTACTTC. Protein: CASSLRHLAGGEQYF.

This clone was observed a single time. V is TRBV2 and J is TRBJ2-1, with D maybe TRBD2 (6 bases). CDR1 is SNHLY, CDR2 FYNNEI, per germline. The CDR3 has 14 residues. Trimming removed 7 bases from V and 3 bases from J, with 13 bases in between. CDR3 DNA: TGTGCCAGCAATAGACTAGGGGACTACAATGAGCAGTTCTTC. As protein: CASNRLGDYNEQFF.

The chain couples TRBV6-5 to TRBJ1-3; D is ambiguous. Germline CDR1 is MNHEY and CDR2 is SVGAGI. The CDR3 length is 10 residues. Trimming removed 11 bases from V and 3 bases from J, with 5 bases in between. The CDR3 loop is CAPCGNTIYF. The CDR3 DNA reads as TGTGCCCCGTGTGGAAACACCATATATTTT.

The chain recombines TRBV18 with TRBJ2-6; D may match TRBD1 or TRBD2 (5 bases each). V was trimmed by 4 bases and J by 2 bases, leaving 9 bases between them. Germline V gene sequence: CDR1 KGHSH, CDR2 LQKENI. The CDR3 length is 15 residues. The CDR3 DNA is TGTGCCAGCTCACGAGGGGTTGCTGGGGCCAACGTCCTGACTTTC. Protein: CASSRGVAGANVLTF.

This chain uses TRBV5-3 with TRBJ1-5; 7 bases fit TRBD1. TRBV5-3 is given ORF status, its function remaining uncertain. Trimming removed 4 bases from V and 6 bases from J; junction bases left unmatched: 4. The length of the CDR3 is 13 residues. Here the CDR3 reads CARSPRGAQPQHF. The CDR3 nucleotides are TGTGCCAGAAGCCCCAGGGGGGCTCAGCCCCAGCATTTT.

The rearrangement joins TRBV11-3 to TRBJ2-5, with 13 positions matching TRBD2. V lost 5 bases to trimming and J lost 5 bases; unmatched junction nucleotides: 8. Germline V CDR1 and CDR2: SGHNT, YENEEA. The CDR3 covers 16 residues. The DNA for the CDR3 is TGTGCCAGCAGCGTCGGGACTAGCGGGGCCGGGGAGACCCAGTACTTC. It translates to CASSVGTSGAGETQYF.

CDR3 nucleotides: TGTGCCAGCAGTGTGCGGGCCAGGGGAACGGCAGATACGCAGTATTTT. Amino acids: CASSVRARGTADTQYF. The chain uses TRBV28 and TRBJ2-3, with TRBD1 as a possible D gene (6 bases). There are 16 residues in the CDR3. Trimming stripped 5 bases from V and 4 bases from J, with 19 bases between. Germline V CDR1 and CDR2: MDHEN, SYDVKM.

Only one count was recorded for this clone. V and J are TRBV2 and TRBJ1-4; D remains ambiguous. Germline V gene sequence: CDR1 SNHLY, CDR2 FYNNEI. Deletions cut 2 bases from V and 8 bases from J, with 12 bases between. This CDR3 has 14 residues. The CDR3 DNA reads as TGTGCCAGCAGTGAACGGGCTCTGGGAGAAAAACTGTTTTTT. It yields the protein CASSERALGEKLFF.

V and J are TRBV7-8 and TRBJ1-1, with no clear D. The V gene's germline CDR1 is SGHVS and CDR2 FQNEAQ. V was pared by 5 bases and J by 5 bases, with 12 bases between. This CDR3 is 13 amino acids long. CDR3 DNA sequence: TGTGCCAGCAGCCCGACCCCCGGGACTGAAGCTTTCTTT. As protein: CASSPTPGTEAFF.

V gene TRBV28 combines with J gene TRBJ1-2; 7 positions agree with TRBD1. Germline CDR1 MDHEN, CDR2 SYDVKM. V shed 6 bases and J 6 bases; nucleotides not matched to a gene: 13. The CDR3 totals 15 residues. DNA of the CDR3: TGTGCCAGCAGAACCTTCCCGAACAGGGGAGATGGCTACACCTTC. Its translation: CASRTFPNRGDGYTF.